This T cell receptor (beta chain) was recorded in a study of T cell responses to AZD1222 COVID-19 vaccine. Sequencing was performed with immunoSEQ multiplex PCR; in TCRdb, only in-frame clones are kept and a portion is missing. This sample has 140,000 to 150,000 clones, with around 89% found just once. Between the trimmed V and J ends, which lost 5 bases and 0 bases, there was a span of 13 bases. Germline CDR1 and CDR2: SGHTA and FQGNSA. This CDR3 contains 15 residues. The TCR sequence derives from an adult in good health. The chain combines TRBV7-2 with TRBJ1-1; D is unclear. Specimen: peripheral blood, collected on day 0 of AZD1222 vaccination. CDR3 in DNA: TGTGCCAGCAGCCACGCCGGCGGCATGAACACTGAAGCTTTCTTT. It encodes CASSHAGGMNTEAFF.